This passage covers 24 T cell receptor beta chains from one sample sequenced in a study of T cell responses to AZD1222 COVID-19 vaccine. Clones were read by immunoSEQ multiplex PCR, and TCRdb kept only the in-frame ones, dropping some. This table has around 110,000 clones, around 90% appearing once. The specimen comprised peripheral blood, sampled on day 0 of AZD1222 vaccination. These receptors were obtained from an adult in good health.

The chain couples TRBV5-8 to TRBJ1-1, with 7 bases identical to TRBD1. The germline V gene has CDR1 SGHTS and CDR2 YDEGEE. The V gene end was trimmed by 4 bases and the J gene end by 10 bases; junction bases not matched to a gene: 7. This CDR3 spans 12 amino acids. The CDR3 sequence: CASSRDSQGAFF. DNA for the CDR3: TGTGCCAGCAGCCGGGACAGCCAAGGAGCTTTCTTT.

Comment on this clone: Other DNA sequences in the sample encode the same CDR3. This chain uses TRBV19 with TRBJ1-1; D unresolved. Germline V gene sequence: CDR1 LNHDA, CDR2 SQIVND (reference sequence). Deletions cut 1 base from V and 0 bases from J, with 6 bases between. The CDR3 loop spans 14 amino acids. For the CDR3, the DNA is TGTGCCAGTAGTATAGTGGGGTTGAACACTGAAGCTTTCTTT. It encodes CASSIVGLNTEAFF.

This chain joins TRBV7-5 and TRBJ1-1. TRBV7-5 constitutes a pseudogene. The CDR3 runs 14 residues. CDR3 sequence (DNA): TGTGCCAGAAGCTTCAACTCCCATATCCCTAAAGCTTTCTTT. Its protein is CARSFNSHIPKAFF.

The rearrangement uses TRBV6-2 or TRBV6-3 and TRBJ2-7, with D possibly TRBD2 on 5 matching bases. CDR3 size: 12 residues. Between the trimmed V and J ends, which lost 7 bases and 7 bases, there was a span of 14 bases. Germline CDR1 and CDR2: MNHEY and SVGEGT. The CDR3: CASNPVRGEQYF. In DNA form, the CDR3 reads TGTGCCAGCAACCCGGTCCGGGGAGAGCAGTACTTC.

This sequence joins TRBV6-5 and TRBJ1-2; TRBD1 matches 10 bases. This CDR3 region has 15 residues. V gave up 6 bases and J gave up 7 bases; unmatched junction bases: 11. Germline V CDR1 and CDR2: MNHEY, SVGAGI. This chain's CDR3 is CASSPDRTGGGGYTF. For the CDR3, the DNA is TGTGCCAGCAGCCCCGATAGGACAGGGGGGGGTGGCTACACCTTC.

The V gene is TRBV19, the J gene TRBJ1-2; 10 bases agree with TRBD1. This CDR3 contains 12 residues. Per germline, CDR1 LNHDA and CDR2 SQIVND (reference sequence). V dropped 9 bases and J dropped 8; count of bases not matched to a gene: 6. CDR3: CASRDRGLGYTF. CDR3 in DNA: TGTGCCAGCCGGGACAGGGGTCTCGGCTACACCTTC.

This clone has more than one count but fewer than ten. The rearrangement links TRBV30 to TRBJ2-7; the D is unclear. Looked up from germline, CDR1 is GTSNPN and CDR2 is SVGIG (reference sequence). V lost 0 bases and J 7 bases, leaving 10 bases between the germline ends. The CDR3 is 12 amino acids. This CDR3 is CAWSVTPDEQYF. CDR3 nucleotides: TGTGCCTGGAGTGTCACCCCCGATGAGCAGTACTTC.

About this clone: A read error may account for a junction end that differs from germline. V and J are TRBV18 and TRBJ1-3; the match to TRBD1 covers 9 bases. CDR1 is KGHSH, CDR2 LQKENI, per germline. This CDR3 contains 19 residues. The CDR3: CASSPQSTGGTGNGNAIYF. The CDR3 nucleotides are TGTGCCAGCTCACCACAGTCGACTGGAGGGACAGGGAATGGAAACGCCATATATTTT.

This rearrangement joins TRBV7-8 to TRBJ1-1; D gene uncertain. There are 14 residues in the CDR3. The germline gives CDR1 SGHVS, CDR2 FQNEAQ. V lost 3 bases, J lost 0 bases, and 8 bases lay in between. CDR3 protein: CASSLGNLNTEAFF. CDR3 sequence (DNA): TGTGCCAGCAGCTTGGGTAATCTGAACACTGAAGCTTTCTTT.

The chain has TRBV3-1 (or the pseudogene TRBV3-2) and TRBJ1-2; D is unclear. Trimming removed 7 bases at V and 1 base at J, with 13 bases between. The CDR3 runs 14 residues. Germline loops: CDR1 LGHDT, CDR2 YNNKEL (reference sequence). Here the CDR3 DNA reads TGTGCCAGCACCCCTCTGATGATTAACTATGGCTACACCTTC. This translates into CASTPLMINYGYTF.

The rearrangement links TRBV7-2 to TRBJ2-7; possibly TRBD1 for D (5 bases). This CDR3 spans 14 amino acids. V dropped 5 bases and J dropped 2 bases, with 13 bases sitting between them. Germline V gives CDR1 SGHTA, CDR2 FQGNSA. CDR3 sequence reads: CASSPQVGAYEQYF. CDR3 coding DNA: TGTGCCAGCAGCCCACAGGTAGGGGCCTACGAGCAGTACTTC.

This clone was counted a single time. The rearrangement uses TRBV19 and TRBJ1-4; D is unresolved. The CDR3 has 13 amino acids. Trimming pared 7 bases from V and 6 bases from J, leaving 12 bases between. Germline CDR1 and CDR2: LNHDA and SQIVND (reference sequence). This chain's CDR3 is CASMPPSDEKLFF. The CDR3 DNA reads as TGTGCCAGTATGCCCCCTTCGGATGAAAAACTGTTTTTT.

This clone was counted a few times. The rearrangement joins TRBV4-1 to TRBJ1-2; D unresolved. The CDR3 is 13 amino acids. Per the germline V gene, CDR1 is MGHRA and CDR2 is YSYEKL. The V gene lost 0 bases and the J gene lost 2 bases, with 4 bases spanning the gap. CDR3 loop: CASSQDNNYGYTF. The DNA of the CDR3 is TGCGCCAGCAGCCAAGACAACAACTATGGCTACACCTTC.

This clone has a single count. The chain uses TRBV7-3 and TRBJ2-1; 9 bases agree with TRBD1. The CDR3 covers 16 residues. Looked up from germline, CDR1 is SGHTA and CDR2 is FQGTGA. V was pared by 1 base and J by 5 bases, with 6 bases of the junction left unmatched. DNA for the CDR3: TGTGCCAGCAGCTTAAAGGGGACAGGGTGGGACAATGAGCAGTTCTTC. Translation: CASSLKGTGWDNEQFF.

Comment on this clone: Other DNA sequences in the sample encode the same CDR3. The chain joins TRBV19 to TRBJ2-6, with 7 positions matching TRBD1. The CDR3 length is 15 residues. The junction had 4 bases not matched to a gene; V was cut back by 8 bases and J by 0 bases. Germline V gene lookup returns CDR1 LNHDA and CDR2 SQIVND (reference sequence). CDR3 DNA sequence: TGTGCCAGTCGGACAGGTAGCTCTGGGGCCAACGTCCTGACTTTC. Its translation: CASRTGSSGANVLTF.

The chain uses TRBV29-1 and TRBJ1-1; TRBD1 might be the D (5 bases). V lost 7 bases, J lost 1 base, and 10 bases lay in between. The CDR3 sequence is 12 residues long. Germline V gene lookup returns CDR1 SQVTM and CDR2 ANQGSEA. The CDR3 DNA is TGCAGCGGGGGCGGGCAGAACACTGAAGCTTTCTTT. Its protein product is CSGGGQNTEAFF.

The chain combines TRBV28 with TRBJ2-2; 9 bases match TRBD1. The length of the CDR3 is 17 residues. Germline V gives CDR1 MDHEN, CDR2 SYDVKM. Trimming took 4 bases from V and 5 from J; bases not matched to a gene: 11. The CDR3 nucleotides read TGTGCCAGCAGTTCATCCACCGGGACAGGGAATACCGGGGAGCTGTTTTTT. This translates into CASSSSTGTGNTGELFF.

The CDR3 DNA is TGTGCCAGCAGCTCGGGGGTCAATCAGCCCCAGCATTTT. Translated: CASSSGVNQPQHF. This chain joins TRBV7-2 and TRBJ1-5; tentatively, D is TRBD1 (5 bases). CDR1 is SGHTA, CDR2 FQGNSA, per germline. V lost 4 bases, J lost 3 bases, and 7 bases lay in between. The CDR3 consists of 13 residues.

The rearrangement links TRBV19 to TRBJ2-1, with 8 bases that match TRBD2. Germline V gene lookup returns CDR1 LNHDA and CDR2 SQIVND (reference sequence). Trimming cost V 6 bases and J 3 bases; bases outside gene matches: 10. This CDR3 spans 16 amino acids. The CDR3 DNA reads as TGTGCCAGTAGGCCCCTAGGACTAGCTTACTACAATGAGCAGTTCTTC. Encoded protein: CASRPLGLAYYNEQFF.

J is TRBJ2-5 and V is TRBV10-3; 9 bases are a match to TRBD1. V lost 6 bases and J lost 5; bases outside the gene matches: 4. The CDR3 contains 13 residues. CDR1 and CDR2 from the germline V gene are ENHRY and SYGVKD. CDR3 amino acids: CAIRTGGQETQYF. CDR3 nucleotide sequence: TGTGCCATCAGGACAGGGGGACAGGAGACCCAGTACTTC.

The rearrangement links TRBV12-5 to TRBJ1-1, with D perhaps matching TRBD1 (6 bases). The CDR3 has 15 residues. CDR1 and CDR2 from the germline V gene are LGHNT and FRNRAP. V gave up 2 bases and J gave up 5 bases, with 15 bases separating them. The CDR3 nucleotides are TGTGCTAGTGGTTTGCACGGGACATCGTTAACTGAAGCTTTCTTT. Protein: CASGLHGTSLTEAFF.

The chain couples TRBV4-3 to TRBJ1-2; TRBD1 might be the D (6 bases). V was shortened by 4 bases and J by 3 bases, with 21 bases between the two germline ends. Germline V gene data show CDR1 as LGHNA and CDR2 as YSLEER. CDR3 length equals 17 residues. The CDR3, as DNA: TGCGCCAGCAGCCCGATAGGGGCAGGGGTAGTGGACTATGGCTACACCTTC. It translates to CASSPIGAGVVDYGYTF.

The CDR3 nucleotides read TGTGCCAGCAGTTTATGGGACAGCTATGGCTACACCTTC. This gives the protein CASSLWDSYGYTF. The rearrangement uses TRBV12-3 or TRBV12-4 and TRBJ1-2; 7 bases line up with TRBD1. J gave up 4 bases and V 2 bases, and 1 base lay outside the gene matches. CDR3 size: 13 residues.

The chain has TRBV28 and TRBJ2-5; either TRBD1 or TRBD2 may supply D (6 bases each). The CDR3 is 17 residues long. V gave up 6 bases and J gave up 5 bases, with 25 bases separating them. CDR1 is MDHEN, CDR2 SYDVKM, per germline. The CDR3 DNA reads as TGTGCCAGCAGCCAGGCCCTTACAGGGACTCCCTCGGAGACCCAGTACTTC. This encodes CASSQALTGTPSETQYF.